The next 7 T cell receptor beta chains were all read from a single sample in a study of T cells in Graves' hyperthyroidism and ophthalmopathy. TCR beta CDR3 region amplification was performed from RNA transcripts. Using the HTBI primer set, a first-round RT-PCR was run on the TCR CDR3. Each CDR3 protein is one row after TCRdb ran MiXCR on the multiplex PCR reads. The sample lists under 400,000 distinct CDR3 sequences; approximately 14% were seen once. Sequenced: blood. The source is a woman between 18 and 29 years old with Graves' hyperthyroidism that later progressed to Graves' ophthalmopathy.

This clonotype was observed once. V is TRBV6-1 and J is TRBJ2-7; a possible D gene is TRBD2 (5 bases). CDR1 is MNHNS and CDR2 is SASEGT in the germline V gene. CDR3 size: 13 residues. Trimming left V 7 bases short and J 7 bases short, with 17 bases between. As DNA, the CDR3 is TGTGCCAGCACCCTGACTGCCGGAGGAGAGCAGTACTTC. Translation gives CASTLTAGGEQYF.

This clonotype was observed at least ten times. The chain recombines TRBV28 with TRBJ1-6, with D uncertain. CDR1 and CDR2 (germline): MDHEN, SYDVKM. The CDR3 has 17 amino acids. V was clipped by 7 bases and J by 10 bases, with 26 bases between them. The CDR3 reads CASKLSLTREGKSPLHF. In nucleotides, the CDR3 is TGTGCCAGCAAGTTGTCACTCACGAGGGAGGGAAAATCACCCCTCCACTTT.

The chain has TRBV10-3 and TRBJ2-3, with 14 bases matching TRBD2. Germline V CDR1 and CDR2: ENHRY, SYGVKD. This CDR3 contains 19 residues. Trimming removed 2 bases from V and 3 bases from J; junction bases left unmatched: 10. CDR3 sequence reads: CAISEDTGTSGSSTDTQYF. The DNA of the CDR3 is TGTGCCATCAGTGAGGACACCGGGACTAGCGGGAGCTCGACAGATACGCAGTATTTT.

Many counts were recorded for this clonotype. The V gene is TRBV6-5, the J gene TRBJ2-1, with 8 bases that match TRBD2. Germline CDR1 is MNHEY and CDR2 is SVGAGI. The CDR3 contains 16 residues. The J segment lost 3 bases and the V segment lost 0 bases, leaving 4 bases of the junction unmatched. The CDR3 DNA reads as TGTGCCAGCAGTTACTCCGGGACTAGGATCTACAATGAGCAGTTCTTC. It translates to CASSYSGTRIYNEQFF.

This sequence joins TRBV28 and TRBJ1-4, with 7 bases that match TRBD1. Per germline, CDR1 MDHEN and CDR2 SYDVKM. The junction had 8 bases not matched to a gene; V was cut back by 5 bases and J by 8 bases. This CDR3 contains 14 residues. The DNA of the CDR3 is TGTGCCAGCAGTACCCCGACAGGGAGCGAAAAACTGTTTTTT. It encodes CASSTPTGSEKLFF. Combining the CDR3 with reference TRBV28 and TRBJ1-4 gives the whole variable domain DVKVTQSSRYLVKRTGEKVFLECVQDMDHENMFWYRQDPGLGLRLIYFSYDVKMKEKGDIPEGYSVSREKKERFSLILESASTNQTSMYLCASSTPTGSEKLFFGSGTQLSVL.

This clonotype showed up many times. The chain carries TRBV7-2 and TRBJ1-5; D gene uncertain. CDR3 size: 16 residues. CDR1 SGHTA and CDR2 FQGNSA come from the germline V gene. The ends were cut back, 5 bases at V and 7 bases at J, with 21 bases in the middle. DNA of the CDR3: TGTGCCAGCAGCCCCAGACCGGGAATTTATACCCAGCCCCAGCATTTT. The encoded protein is CASSPRPGIYTQPQHF.

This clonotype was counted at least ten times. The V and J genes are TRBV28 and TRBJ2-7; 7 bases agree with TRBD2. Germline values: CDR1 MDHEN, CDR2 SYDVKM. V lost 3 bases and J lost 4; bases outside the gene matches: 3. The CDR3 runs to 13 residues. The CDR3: CASSLDSGYEQYF. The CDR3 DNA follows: TGTGCCAGCAGTTTGGATAGCGGGTACGAGCAGTACTTC.